This TCR beta chain was observed in a study of OX40 agonist ivuxolimab in advanced cancers. Study in general: Patients took ivuxolimab, an agonistic anti-OX40 (CD134) antibody. Study conclusions and caveats: There were also nonresponders showing low normalized T-cell clonal expansion.

This table comes from immunoSEQ multiplex PCR, and its TCRdb copy is limited to in-frame clones, with some not included. The sample records approximately 50,000 clones, 90% to 95% being singletons. Of note for this clone: Its antigen is unknown.

V lost 3 bases and J lost 5, with 7 bases in between. CDR3 size: 12 residues. Germline V CDR1 and CDR2: SEHNR, FQNEAQ (reference sequence). The material was CD4+ or CD8+ T cells sorted from blood, obtained in a trial of the OX40 agonist ivuxolimab. This clonotype was sampled from an adult with an advanced solid tumor such as melanoma, head and neck, liver or kidney cancer. The J gene is TRBJ1-1, the V gene TRBV7-9; D not certain. This CDR3 reads CASSFGKTEAFF. For the CDR3, the DNA is TGTGCCAGCAGCTTCGGGAAGACTGAAGCTTTCTTT.